This entry describes one T cell receptor (beta chain). The data stem from a study of control samples from healthy donors and cancer patients. CDR3 size: 13 residues. The germline V and J ends were trimmed by 2 bases and 0 bases, with 4 bases remaining between them. Germline CDR1 reads SGHVS; CDR2 reads FQNEAQ. TCRdb keeps only in-frame clones here, not all; method: immunoSEQ multiplex PCR. The data show about 80,000 clones, approximately 90% seen once. This TCR was recovered from a woman aged 45-59 years in good health. The material sequenced was blood. The chain joins TRBV7-8 to TRBJ1-1; D not certain. The CDR3 nucleotides are TGTGCCAGCAGCTTATCAGTGAACACTGAAGCTTTCTTT. It encodes CASSLSVNTEAFF.